This T cell receptor (beta chain) is drawn from a study of cytomegalovirus exposure and HLA in healthy donors. A multiplex PCR was run with 60 Vbeta primers and 13 Jbeta primers. Some clones are missing from TCRdb's copy, which holds only in-frame ones; the method was immunoSEQ multiplex PCR. This table has 90,000 to 120,000 clones, roughly 73% appearing once. Remarks on this clone: No antigen is known for it.

The study's findings and limits: Donors were assumed by presence/absence analyses to have roughly uniform sequencing depth.

The sequencing sample was made of PBMCs. The receptor was derived from a man aged 30 to 45 in good health and CMV-seronegative.

CDR3 sequence: CAWKWDRVKANYGYTF. In DNA form, the CDR3 reads TGTGCCTGGAAATGGGACAGGGTTAAAGCTAACTATGGCTACACCTTC. V is TRBV30 and J is TRBJ1-2; 9 bases match TRBD1. The CDR3 runs 16 residues. After removal of 4 bases from V and 0 bases from J, the junction contained 9 bases not matched to a gene. Germline lookup yields CDR1 GTSNPN and CDR2 SVGIG (reference sequence).